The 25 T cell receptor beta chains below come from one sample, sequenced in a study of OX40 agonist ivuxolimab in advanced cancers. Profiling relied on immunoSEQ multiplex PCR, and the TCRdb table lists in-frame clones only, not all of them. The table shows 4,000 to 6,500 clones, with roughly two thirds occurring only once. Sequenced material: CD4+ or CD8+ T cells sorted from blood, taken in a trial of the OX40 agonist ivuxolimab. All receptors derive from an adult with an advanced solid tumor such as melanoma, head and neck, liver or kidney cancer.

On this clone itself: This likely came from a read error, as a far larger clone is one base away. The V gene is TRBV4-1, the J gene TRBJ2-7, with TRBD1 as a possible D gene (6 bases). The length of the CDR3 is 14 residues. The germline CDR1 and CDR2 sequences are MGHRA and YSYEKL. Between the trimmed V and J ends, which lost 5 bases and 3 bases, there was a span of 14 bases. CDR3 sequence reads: CASSGWDNLYEQYF. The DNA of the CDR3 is TGCGCCAGCAGCGGGTGGGACAACCTCTACGAGCAGTACTTC.

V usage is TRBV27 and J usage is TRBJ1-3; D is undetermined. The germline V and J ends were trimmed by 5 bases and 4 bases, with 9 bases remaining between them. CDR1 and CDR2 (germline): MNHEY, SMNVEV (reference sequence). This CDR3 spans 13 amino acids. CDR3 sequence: CASSPRKGNTIYF. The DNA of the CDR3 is TGTGCCAGCAGTCCTCGAAAAGGAAACACCATATATTTT.

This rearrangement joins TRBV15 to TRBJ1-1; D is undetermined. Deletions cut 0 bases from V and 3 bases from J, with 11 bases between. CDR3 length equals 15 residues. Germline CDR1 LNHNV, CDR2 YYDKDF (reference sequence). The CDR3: CATSRDRVGYTEAFF. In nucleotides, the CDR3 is TGTGCCACCAGCAGAGATCGCGTCGGATACACTGAAGCTTTCTTT.

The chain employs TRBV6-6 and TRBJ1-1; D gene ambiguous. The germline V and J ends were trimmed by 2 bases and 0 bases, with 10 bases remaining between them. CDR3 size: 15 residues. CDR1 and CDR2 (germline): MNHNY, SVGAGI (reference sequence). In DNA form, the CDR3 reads TGTGCCAGCAGTTACGATCGTACAATGAACACTGAAGCTTTCTTT. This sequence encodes CASSYDRTMNTEAFF.

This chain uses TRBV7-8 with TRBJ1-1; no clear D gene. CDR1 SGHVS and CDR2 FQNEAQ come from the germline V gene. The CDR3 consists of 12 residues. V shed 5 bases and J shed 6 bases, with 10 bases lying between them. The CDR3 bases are TGTGCCAGCAGCCCCGAAGTACCTGAAGCTTTCTTT. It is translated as CASSPEVPEAFF.

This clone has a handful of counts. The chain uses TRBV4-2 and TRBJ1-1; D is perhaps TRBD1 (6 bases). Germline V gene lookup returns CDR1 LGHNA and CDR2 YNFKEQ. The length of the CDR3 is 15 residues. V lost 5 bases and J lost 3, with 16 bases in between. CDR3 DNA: TGTGCCAGCAGCTCCCCCTCGACAGGATACACTGAAGCTTTCTTT. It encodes CASSSPSTGYTEAFF.

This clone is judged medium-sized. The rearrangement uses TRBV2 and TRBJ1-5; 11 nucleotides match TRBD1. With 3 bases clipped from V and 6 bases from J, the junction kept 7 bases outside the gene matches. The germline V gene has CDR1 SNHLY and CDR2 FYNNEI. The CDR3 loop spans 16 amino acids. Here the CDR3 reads CASSDPGQGAGQPQHF. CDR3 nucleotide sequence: TGTGCCAGCAGTGACCCCGGACAGGGGGCAGGTCAGCCCCAGCATTTT.

DNA for the CDR3: TGTGCCAGCAAAGACGGGCTAGCCTACGAGCAGTACTTC. Encoded protein: CASKDGLAYEQYF. This chain joins TRBV7-6 and TRBJ2-7; D remains ambiguous. The CDR3 runs 13 residues. Between the trimmed V and J ends, which lost 7 bases and 2 bases, there was a span of 12 bases. From germline, CDR1 is SGHVS and CDR2 FNYEAQ.

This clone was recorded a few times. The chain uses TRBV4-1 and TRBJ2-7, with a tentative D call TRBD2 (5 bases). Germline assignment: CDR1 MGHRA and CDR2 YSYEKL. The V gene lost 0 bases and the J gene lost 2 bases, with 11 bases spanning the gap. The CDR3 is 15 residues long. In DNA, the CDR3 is TGCGCCAGCAGCCAAGATGAACGGGGTACCTACGAGCAGTACTTC. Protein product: CASSQDERGTYEQYF.

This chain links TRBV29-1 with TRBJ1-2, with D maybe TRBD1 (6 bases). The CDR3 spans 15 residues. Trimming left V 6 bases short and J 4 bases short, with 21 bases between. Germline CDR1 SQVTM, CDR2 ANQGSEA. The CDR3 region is CSVDPTVGGGYGYTF. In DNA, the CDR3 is TGCAGCGTAGACCCCACCGTAGGAGGGGGCTATGGCTACACCTTC.

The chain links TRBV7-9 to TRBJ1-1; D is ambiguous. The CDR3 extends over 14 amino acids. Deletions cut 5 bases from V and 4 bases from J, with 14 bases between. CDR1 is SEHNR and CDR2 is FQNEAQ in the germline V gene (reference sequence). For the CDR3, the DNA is TGTGCCAGCAGCCAGAACGTGGTGACCACTGAAGCTTTCTTT. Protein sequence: CASSQNVVTTEAFF.

The CDR3 spells CATGWYQPQHF. CDR3 DNA: TGTGCCACTGGGTGGTATCAGCCCCAGCATTTT. V and J are TRBV19 and TRBJ1-5; no clear D. The length of the CDR3 is 11 residues. The germline V gene has CDR1 LNHDA and CDR2 SQIVND (reference sequence). V was pared by 10 bases and J by 5 bases, with 9 bases between.

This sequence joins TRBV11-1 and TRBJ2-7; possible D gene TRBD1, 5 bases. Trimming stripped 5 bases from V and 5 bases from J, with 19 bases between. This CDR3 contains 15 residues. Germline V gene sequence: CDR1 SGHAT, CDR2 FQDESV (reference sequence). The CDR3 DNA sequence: TGTGCCAGCAGCCCCCGGGCAGGGTTGAATCACGAGCAGTACTTC. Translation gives CASSPRAGLNHEQYF. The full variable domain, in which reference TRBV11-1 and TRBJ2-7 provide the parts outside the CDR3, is EAEVAQSPRYKITEKSQAVAFWCDPISGHATLYWYRQILGQGPELLVQFQDESVVDDSQLPKDRFSAERLKGVDSTLKIQPAELGDSAMYLCASSPRAGLNHEQYFGPGTRLTVT.

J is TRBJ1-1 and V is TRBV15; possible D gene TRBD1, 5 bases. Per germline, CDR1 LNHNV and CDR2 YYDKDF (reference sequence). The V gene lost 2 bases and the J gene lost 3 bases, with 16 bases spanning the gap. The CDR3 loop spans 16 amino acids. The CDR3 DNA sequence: TGTGCCACCAGCAGACCCTTCCAGGGAGTTGACACTGAAGCTTTCTTT. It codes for CATSRPFQGVDTEAFF. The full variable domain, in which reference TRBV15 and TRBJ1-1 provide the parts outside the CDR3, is DAMVIQNPRYQVTQFGKPVTLSCSQTLNHNVMYWYQQKSSQAPKLLFHYYDKDFNNEADTPDNFQSRRPNTSFCFLDIRSPGLGDTAMYLCATSRPFQGVDTEAFFGQGTRLTVV.

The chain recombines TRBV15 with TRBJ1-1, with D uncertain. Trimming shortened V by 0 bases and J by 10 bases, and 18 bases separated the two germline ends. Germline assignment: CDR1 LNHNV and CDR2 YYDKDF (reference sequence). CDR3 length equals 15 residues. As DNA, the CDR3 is TGTGCCACCAGCAGAGATCAATTAGGGTGGGATGGAGCTTTCTTT. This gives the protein CATSRDQLGWDGAFF.

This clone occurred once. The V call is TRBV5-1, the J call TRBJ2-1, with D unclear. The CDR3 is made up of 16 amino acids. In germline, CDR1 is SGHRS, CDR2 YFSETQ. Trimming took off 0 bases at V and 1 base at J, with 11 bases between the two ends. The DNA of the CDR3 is TGCGCCAGCAGCTTGGCGTCGGCAGATTCCTACAATGAGCAGTTCTTC. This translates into CASSLASADSYNEQFF.

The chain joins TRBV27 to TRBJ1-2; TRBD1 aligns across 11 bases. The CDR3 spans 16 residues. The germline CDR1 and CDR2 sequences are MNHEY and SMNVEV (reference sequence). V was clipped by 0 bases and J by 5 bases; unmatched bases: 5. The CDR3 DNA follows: TGTGCCAGCAGTTTATCGGGACAGGGGGTTTTTTATGGCTACACCTTC. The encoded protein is CASSLSGQGVFYGYTF.

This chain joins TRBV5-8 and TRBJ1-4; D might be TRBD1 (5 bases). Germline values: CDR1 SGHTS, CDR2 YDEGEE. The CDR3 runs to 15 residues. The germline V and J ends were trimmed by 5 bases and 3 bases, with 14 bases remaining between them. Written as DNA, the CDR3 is TGTGCCAGCAGGTCTCGGGACTGGGCTAATGAAAAACTGTTTTTT. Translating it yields CASRSRDWANEKLFF. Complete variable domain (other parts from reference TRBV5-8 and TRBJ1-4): EAGVTQSPTHLIKTRGQQATLRCSPISGHTSVYWYQQALGLGLQFLLWYDEGEERNRGNFPPRFSGRQFPNYSSELNVNALELEDSALYLCASRSRDWANEKLFFGSGTQLSVL.

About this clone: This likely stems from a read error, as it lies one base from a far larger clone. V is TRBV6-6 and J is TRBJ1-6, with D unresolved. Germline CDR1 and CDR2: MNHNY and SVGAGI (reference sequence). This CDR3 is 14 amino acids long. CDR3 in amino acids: CASSLFSLNSPLDF. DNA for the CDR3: TGTGCCAGCAGTTTATTCTCCCTTAATTCACCCCTCGACTTT.

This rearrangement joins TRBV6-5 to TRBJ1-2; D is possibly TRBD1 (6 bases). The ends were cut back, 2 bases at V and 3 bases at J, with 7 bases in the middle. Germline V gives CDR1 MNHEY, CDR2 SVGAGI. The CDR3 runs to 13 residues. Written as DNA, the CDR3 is TGTGCCAGCAGTTACGGACAGTACTATGGCTACACCTTC. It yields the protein CASSYGQYYGYTF.

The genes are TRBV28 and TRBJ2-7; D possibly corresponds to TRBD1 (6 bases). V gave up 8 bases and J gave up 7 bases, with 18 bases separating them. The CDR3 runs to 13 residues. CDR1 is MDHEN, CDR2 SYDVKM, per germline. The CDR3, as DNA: TGTGCCAGCGCCTGGTTGGGGGCGAGTGAGCAGTACTTC. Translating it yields CASAWLGASEQYF.

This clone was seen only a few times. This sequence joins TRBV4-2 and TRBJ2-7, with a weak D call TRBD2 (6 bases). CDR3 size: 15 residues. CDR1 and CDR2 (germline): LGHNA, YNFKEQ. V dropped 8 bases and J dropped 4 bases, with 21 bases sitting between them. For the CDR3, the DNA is TGTGCCAGCGGAAACCGGGACTGGGGTTGGTACGAGCAGTACTTC. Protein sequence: CASGNRDWGWYEQYF.

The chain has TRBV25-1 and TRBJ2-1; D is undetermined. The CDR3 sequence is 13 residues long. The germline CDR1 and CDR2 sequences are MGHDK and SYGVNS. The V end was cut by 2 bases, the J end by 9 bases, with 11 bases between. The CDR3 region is CASSEVGSLEQFF. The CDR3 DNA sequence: TGTGCCAGCAGTGAAGTCGGTAGTCTTGAGCAGTTCTTC. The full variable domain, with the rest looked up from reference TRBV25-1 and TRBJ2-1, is EADIYQTPRYLVIGTGKKITLECSQTMGHDKMYWYQQDPGMELHLIHYSYGVNSTEKGDLSSESTVSRIRTEHFPLTLESARPSHTSQYLCASSEVGSLEQFFGPGTRLTVL.

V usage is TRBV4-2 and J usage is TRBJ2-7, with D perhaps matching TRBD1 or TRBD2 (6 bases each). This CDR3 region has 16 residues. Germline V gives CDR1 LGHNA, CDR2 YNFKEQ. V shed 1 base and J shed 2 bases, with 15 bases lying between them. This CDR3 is CASSQGDRRETYEQYF. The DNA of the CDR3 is TGTGCCAGCAGCCAAGGAGACAGGAGGGAAACCTACGAGCAGTACTTC.

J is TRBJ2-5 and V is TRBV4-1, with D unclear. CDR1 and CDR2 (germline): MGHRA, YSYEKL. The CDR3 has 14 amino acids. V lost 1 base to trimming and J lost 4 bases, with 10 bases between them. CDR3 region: CASSQVQYPETQYF. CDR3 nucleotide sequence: TGCGCCAGCAGCCAAGTCCAGTACCCAGAGACCCAGTACTTC.